Below are 2 T cell receptor beta chains sequenced from a single sample in a study of T cell repertoires in cytomegalovirus infection. Their specific antigens are unknown. MiXCR was run by TCRdb on the reads, yielding one entry per CDR3 protein. This table holds under 50,000 distinct CDR3 sequences, approximately 20% found once. Source material: PBMCs, sequenced either directly or after in vitro stimulation (not recorded which). Receptor source: a human donor in good health (CMV status not recorded). Some clones in this sample may be carry-over from other donors' samples.

In its sample, this clonotype was seen a few times. This chain joins TRBV29-1 and TRBJ2-5; 8 bases match TRBD1. The CDR3 is made up of 15 amino acids. Germline assignment: CDR1 SQVTM and CDR2 ANQGSEA. V dropped 1 base and J dropped 5; count of bases not matched to a gene: 9. The CDR3 is CSVEGRTGQWETQYF. The CDR3 coding sequence is TGCAGCGTTGAAGGAAGGACAGGGCAATGGGAGACCCAGTACTTC.

This chain uses TRBV7-3 with TRBJ1-1, with D possibly TRBD1 on 5 matching bases. Germline V CDR1 and CDR2: SGHTA, FQGTGA. This CDR3 spans 15 amino acids. Trimming removed 5 bases from V and 0 bases from J, with 13 bases in between. This CDR3 is CASSHQTVVNTEAFF. The CDR3 DNA is TGTGCCAGCAGCCATCAGACAGTCGTGAACACTGAAGCTTTCTTT.